This paragraph reports one T cell receptor beta chain. Its antigen is unknown. This entry comes from a study of beta chain features in type 1 diabetes. Looking at the study overall: All samples yielded some 100,000,000 examined sorted cells. Study-level results: For patients, the naive, central memory and Treg TCRB repertoires appeared more alike than for healthy donors. Among all four CD4+ subsets, Type 1 diabetes patients had TCRB CDR3s that were moderately but significantly shorter.

The CDR3 consists of 15 residues. Germline values: CDR1 ENHRY, CDR2 SYGVKD. With 11 bases clipped from V and 0 bases from J, the junction kept 9 bases outside the gene matches. The investigators reverse transcribed all of the isolated RNA, so they sequenced expressed TCRB transcripts. The repertoire was sequenced with immunoSEQ multiplex PCR; TCRdb's copy has only in-frame clones and lacks some. The table includes over 600,000 clones, around 11% detected once. The sequencing sample was made of naive CD4+ T cells from blood. The TCR was taken from a young man with type 1 diabetes. The chain joins TRBV10-3 to TRBJ2-2; 7 nucleotides agree with TRBD1. The CDR3 region has the DNA TGTGCCGTCGGGAAGGGGACAGCGAACACCGGGGAGCTGTTTTTT. Protein sequence: CAVGKGTANTGELFF.